The entry below describes one T cell receptor beta chain. The antigen is undetermined. Only in-frame clones appear in the TCRdb table, and some are missing; sequencing was by immunoSEQ multiplex PCR. Of 300,000 to 350,000 clones listed, about 87% are singletons. Noted treatment: 19 received Ad26.COV2.S at low or high dose, single or two shots; about five received placebo; per-sample allocation not given. After the first vaccine or placebo injection, samples were drawn on day 63. An adult of 18-55 years in Boston served as donor. After removal of 5 bases from V and 0 bases from J, the junction contained 8 bases not matched to a gene. The CDR3 totals 16 residues. The germline V gene encodes CDR1 SEHNR and CDR2 FQNEAQ (reference sequence). This record belongs to a study of Ad26.COV2.S vaccination and SARS-CoV-2 variants. Notes on the study in general: Substantial breadth was reportedly displayed by spike-specific CD8+ and CD4+ T cell responses after vaccination.

The chain recombines TRBV7-9 with TRBJ2-3; 7 nucleotides match TRBD1. This clonotype was sampled from a person between 18 and 60 years old who received the Ad26.COV2.S COVID-19 vaccine or a placebo. The source was peripheral blood, collected in a trial of Ad26.COV2.S vaccine versus placebo. The CDR3 nucleotides read TGTGCCAGCAGCGTCCACAGGGGCTTTAGCACAGATACGCAGTATTTT. Translation gives CASSVHRGFSTDTQYF. The whole variable domain, remainder taken from reference TRBV7-9 and TRBJ2-3, is DTGVSQNPRHKITKRGQNVTFRCDPISEHNRLYWYRQTLGQGPEFLTYFQNEAQLEKSRLLSDRFSAERPKGSFSTLEIQRTEQGDSAMYLCASSVHRGFSTDTQYFGPGTRLTVL.